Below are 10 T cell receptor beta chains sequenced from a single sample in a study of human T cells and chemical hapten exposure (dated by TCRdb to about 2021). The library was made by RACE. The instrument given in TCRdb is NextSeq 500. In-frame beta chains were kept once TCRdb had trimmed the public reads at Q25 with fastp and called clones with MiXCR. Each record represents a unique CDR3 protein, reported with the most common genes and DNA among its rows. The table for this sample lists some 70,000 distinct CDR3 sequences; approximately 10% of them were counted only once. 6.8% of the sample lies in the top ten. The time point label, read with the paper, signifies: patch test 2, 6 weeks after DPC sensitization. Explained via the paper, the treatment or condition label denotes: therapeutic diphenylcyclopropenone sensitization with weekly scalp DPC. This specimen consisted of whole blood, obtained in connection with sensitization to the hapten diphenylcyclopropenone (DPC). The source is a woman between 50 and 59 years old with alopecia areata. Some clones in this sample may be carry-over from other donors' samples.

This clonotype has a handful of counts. The CDR3 nucleotides are TGCAGTGCTAGATGGGCGGCCCGTAACACTGAAGCTTTCTTT. It specifies CSARWAARNTEAFF. The chain couples TRBV20-1 to TRBJ1-1; D uncertain. V lost 2 bases to trimming and J lost 2 bases, with 12 bases between them. CDR1 and CDR2 from the germline V gene are DFQATT and SNEGSKA (reference sequence). The CDR3 is 14 residues long.

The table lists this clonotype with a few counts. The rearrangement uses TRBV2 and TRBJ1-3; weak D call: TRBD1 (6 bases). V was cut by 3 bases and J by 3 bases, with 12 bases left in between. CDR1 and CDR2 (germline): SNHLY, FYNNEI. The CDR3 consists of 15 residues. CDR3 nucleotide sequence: TGTGCCAGCAGTGAGGGCCAGGGGATTGGAAACACCATATATTTT. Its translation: CASSEGQGIGNTIYF.

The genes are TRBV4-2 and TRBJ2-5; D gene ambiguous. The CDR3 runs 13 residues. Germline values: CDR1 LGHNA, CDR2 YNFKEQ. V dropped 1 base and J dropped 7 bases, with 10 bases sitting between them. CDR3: CASSQAAPGTQYF. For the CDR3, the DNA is TGTGCCAGCAGCCAAGCCGCTCCAGGGACCCAGTACTTC.

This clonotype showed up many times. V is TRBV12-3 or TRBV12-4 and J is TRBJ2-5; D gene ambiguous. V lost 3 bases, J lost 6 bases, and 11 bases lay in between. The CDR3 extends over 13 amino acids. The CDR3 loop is CASSLSGVQTQYF. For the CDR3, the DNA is TGTGCCAGCAGTTTGTCCGGTGTGCAGACCCAGTACTTC.

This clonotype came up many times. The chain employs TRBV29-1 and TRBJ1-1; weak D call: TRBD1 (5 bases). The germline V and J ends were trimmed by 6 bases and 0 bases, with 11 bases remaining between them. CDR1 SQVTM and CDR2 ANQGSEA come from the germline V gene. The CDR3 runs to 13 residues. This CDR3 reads CSVRGVMNTEAFF. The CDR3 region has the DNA TGCAGCGTCCGAGGGGTTATGAACACTGAAGCTTTCTTT.

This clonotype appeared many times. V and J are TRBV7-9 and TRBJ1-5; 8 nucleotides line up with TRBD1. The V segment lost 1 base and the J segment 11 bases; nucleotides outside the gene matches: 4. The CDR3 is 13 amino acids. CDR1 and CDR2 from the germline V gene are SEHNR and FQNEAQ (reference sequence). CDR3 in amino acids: CASSLGQGRAQHF. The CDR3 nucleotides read TGTGCCAGCAGCTTAGGACAGGGGCGAGCCCAGCATTTT.

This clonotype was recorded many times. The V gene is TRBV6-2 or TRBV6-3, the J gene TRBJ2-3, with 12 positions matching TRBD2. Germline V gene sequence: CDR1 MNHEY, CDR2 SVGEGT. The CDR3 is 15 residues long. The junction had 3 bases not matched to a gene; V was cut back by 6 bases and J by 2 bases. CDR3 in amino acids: CASSGLAGFTDTQYF. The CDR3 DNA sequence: TGTGCCAGCAGCGGACTAGCGGGATTCACAGATACGCAGTATTTT.

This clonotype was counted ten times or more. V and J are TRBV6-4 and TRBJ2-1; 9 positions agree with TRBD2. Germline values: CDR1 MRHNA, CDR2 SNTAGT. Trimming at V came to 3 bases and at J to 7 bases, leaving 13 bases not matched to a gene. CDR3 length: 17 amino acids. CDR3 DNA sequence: TGTGCCAGCAGTGAAATATTCTTTACTAGCGGGTGGAATGAGCAGTTCTTC. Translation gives CASSEIFFTSGWNEQFF.

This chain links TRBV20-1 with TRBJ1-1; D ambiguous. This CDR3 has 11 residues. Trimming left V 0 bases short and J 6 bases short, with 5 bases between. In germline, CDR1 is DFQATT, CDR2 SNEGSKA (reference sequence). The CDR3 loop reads CSARDEAEAFF. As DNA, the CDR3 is TGCAGTGCTAGAGATGAGGCTGAAGCTTTCTTT.

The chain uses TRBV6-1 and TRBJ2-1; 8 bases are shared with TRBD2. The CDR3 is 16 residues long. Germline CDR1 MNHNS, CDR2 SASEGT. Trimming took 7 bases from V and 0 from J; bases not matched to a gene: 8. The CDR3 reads CASTPLAGSSYNEQFF. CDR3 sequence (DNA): TGTGCCAGCACTCCCTTAGCGGGAAGCTCCTACAATGAGCAGTTCTTC.